This TCR beta chain was identified during a study of blood T cell repertoires in COVID-19. For the study at large: Specimens from acute and convalescent COVID-19 originated in the United States, Italy and Spain.

Only a few counts were recorded for this clone. The authors' processing: Amplification of reference gene primers provided the estimated nucleated cell counts. Assay used: immunoSEQ multiplex PCR; TCRdb lists only in-frame clones, some missing. For V, J and clone size, that table is used; D and trimming come from the DNA. The sample includes hundreds of thousands of clones, around 88% seen only once; the top ten take 5.5% to 7%. Germline-derived CDR1 and CDR2 are DFQATT and SNEGSKA (reference sequence). This CDR3 has 14 amino acids. V was cut by 3 bases and J by 1 base, with 11 bases left in between. This rearrangement joins TRBV20-1 to TRBJ2-3; D gene ambiguous. Sample: peripheral blood. This TCR came from a woman in her 30s who had recovered from COVID-19. CDR3 sequence: CSASLHPGTDTQYF. In DNA form, the CDR3 reads TGCAGTGCTAGTCTCCACCCGGGCACAGATACGCAGTATTTT.